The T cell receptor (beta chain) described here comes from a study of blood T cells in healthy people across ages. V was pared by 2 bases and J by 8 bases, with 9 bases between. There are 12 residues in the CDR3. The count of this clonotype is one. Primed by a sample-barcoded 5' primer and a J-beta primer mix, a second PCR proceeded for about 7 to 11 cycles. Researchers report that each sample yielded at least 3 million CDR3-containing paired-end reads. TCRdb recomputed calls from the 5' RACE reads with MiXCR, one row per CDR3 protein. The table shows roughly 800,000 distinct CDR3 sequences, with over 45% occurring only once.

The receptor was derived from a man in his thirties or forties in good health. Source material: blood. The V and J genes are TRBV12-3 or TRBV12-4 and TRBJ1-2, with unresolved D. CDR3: CASSLRHDGYTF. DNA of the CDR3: TGTGCCAGCAGTTTAAGGCACGACGGCTACACCTTC.